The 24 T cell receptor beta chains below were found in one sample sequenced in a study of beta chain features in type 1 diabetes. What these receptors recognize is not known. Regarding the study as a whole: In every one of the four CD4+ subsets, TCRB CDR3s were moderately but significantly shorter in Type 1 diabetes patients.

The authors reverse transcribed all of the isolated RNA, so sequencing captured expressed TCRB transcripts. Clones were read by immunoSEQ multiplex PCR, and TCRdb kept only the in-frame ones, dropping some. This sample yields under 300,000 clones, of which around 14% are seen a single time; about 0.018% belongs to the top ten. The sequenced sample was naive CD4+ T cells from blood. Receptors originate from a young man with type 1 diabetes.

In DNA form, the CDR3 reads TGTGCCAGCAGTTTCGGTTCCTATAATTCACCCCTCCACTTT. Protein: CASSFGSYNSPLHF. This chain uses TRBV28 with TRBJ1-6; D is ambiguous. The CDR3 is 14 amino acids. Germline-derived CDR1 and CDR2 are MDHEN and SYDVKM. V was shortened by 3 bases and J by 1 base, with 4 bases between the two germline ends.

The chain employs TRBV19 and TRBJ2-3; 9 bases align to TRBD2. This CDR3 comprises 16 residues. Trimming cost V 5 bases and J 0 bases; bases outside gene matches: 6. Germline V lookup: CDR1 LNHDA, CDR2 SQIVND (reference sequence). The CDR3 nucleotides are TGTGCCAGTAGTGCCCTAGCGGGAACTAGCACAGATACGCAGTATTTT. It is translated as CASSALAGTSTDTQYF. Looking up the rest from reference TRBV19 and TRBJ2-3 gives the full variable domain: DGGITQSPKYLFRKEGQNVTLSCEQNLNHDAMYWYRQDPGQGLRLIYYSQIVNDFQKGDIAEGYSVSREKKESFPLTVTSAQKNPTAFYLCASSALAGTSTDTQYFGPGTRLTVL.

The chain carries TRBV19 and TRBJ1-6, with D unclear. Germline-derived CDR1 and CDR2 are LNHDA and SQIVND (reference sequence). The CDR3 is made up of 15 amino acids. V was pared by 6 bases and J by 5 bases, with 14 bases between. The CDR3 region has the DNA TGTGCCAGTAGCAGCCCCCGGGGAGATAATTCACCCCTCCACTTT. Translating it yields CASSSPRGDNSPLHF. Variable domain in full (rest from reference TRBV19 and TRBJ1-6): DGGITQSPKYLFRKEGQNVTLSCEQNLNHDAMYWYRQDPGQGLRLIYYSQIVNDFQKGDIAEGYSVSREKKESFPLTVTSAQKNPTAFYLCASSSPRGDNSPLHFGNGTRLTVT.

CDR3 in DNA: TGTGCCAGCAGCCAGGAGAAGACAGGGGGTGGCGGGTCACCCCTCCACTTT. Translation: CASSQEKTGGGGSPLHF. This sequence joins TRBV4-2 and TRBJ1-6; 9 nucleotides align to TRBD1. This CDR3 comprises 17 residues. V was clipped by 3 bases and J by 10 bases; unmatched bases: 13. CDR1 LGHNA and CDR2 YNFKEQ come from the germline V gene.

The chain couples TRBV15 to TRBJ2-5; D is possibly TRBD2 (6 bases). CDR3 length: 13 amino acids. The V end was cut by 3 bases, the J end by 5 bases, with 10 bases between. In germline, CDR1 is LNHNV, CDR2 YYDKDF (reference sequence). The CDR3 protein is CATSRGLVETQYF. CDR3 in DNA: TGTGCCACCAGCAGGGGACTGGTGGAGACCCAGTACTTC.

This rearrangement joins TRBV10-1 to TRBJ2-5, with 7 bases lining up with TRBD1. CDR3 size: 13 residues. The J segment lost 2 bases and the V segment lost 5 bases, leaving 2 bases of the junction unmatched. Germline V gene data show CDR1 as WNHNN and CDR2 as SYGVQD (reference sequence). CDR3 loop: CASSPGQQETQYF. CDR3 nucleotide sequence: TGCGCCAGCAGTCCGGGACAGCAAGAGACCCAGTACTTC.

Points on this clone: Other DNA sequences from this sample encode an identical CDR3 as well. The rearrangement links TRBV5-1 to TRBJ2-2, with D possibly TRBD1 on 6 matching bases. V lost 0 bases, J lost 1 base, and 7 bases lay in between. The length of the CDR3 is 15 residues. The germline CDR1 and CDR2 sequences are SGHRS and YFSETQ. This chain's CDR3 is CASSLGQVNTGELFF. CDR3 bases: TGCGCCAGCAGCTTGGGACAGGTGAACACCGGGGAGCTGTTTTTT. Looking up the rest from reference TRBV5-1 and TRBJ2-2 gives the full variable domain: KAGVTQTPRYLIKTRGQQVTLSCSPISGHRSVSWYQQTPGQGLQFLFEYFSETQRNKGNFPGRFSGRQFSNSRSEMNVSTLELGDSALYLCASSLGQVNTGELFFGEGSRLTVL.

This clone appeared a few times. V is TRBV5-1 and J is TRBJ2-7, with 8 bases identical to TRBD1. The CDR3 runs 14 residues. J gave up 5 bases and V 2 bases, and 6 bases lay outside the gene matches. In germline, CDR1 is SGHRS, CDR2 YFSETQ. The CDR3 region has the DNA TGCGCCAGCAGCTTAATTGGACAGGGCAACGAGCAGTACTTC. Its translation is CASSLIGQGNEQYF. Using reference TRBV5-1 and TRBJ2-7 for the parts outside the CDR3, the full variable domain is KAGVTQTPRYLIKTRGQQVTLSCSPISGHRSVSWYQQTPGQGLQFLFEYFSETQRNKGNFPGRFSGRQFSNSRSEMNVSTLELGDSALYLCASSLIGQGNEQYFGPGTRLTVT.

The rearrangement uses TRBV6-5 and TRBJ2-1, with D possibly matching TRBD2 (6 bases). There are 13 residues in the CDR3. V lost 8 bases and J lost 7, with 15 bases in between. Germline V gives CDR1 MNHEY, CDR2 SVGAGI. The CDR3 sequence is CASRDSLGNEQFF. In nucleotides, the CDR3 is TGTGCCAGCCGGGACTCACTAGGGAATGAGCAGTTCTTC.

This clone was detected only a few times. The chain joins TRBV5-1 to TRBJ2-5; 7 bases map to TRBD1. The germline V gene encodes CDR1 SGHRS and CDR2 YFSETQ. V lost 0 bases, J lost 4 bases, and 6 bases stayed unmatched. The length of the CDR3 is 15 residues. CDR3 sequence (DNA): TGCGCCAGCAGCTTGGGAACAGGGGTCGCAGAGACCCAGTACTTC. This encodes CASSLGTGVAETQYF.

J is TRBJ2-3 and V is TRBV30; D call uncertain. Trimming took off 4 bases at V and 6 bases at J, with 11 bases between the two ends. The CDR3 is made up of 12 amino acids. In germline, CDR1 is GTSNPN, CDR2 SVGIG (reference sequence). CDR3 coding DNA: TGTGCCTGGACGGTTGGCGGCGATACGCAGTATTTT. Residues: CAWTVGGDTQYF.

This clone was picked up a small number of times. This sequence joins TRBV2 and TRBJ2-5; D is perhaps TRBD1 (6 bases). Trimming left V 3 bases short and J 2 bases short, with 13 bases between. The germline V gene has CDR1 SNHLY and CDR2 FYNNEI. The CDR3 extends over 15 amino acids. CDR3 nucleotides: TGTGCCAGCAGTGAGGGGTCAGGGGCTCAAGAGACCCAGTACTTC. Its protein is CASSEGSGAQETQYF. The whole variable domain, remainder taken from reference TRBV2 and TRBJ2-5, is EPEVTQTPSHQVTQMGQEVILRCVPISNHLYFYWYRQILGQKVEFLVSFYNNEISEKSEIFDDQFSVERPDGSNFTLKIRSTKLEDSAMYFCASSEGSGAQETQYFGPGTRLLVL.

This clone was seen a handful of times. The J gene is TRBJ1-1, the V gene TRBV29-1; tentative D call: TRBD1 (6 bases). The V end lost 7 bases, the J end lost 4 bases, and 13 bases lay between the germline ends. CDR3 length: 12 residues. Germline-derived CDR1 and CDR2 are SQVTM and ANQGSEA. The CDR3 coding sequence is TGCAGCGGGATAACAGGGTTCACTGAAGCTTTCTTT. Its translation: CSGITGFTEAFF.

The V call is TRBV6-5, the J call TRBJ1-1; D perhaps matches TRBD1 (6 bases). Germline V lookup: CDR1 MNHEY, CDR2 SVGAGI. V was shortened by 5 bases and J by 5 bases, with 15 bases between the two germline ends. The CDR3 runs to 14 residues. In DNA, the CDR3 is TGTGCCAGCAGTGCGGCCCGGGACAATACTGAAGCTTTCTTT. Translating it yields CASSAARDNTEAFF.

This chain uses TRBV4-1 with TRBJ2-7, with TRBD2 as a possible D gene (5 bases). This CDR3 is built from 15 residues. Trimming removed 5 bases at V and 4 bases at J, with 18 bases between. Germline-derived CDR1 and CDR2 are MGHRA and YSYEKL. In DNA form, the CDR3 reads TGCGCCAGCAGCTCCCCAACGGGGAGAAGATACGAGCAGTACTTC. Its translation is CASSSPTGRRYEQYF.

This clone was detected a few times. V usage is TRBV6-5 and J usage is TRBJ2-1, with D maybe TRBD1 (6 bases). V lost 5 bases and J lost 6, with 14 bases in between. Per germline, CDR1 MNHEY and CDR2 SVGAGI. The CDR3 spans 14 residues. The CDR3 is CASSNQQGINEQFF. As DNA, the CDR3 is TGTGCCAGCAGTAACCAACAGGGAATCAATGAGCAGTTCTTC.

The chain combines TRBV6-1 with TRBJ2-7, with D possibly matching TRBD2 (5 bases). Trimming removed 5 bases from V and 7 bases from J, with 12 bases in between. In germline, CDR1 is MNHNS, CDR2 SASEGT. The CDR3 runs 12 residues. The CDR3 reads CASSSGPGEQYF. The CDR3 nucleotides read TGTGCCAGCAGTAGCGGTCCTGGGGAGCAGTACTTC.

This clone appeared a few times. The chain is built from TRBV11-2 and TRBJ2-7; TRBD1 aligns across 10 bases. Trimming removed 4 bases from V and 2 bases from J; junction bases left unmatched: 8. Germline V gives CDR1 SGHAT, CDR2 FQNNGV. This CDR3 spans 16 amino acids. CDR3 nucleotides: TGTGCCAGCAGCTCCTACCGGGACAGGGGTCCCTACGAGCAGTACTTC. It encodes CASSSYRDRGPYEQYF.

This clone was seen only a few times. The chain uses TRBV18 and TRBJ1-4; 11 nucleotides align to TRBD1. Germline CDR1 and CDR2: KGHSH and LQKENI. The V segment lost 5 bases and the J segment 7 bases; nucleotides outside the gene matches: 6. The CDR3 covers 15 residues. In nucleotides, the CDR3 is TGTGCCAGCTCAAGAACGGGACAGGGGGTTGAAAAACTGTTTTTT. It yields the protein CASSRTGQGVEKLFF.

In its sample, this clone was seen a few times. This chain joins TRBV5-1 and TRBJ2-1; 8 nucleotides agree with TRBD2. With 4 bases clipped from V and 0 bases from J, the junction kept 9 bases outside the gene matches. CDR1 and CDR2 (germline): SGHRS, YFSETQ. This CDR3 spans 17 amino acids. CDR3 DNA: TGCGCCAGCAGCCGGGGGTTAGCGGGGAGCTCCTACAATGAGCAGTTCTTC. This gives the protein CASSRGLAGSSYNEQFF.

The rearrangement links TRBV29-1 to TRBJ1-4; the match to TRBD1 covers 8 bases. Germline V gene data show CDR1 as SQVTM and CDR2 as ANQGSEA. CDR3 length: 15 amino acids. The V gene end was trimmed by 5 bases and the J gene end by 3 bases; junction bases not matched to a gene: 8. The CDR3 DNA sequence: TGCAGCGTTAGCCAGGGGGCGCCGGCTAATGAAAAACTGTTTTTT. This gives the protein CSVSQGAPANEKLFF.

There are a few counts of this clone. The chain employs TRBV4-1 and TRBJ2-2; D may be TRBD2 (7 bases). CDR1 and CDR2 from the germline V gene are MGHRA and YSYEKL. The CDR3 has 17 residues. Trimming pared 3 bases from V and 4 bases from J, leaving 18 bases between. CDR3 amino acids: CASSQSYRGASTGELFF. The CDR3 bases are TGCGCCAGCAGCCAGTCATACCGGGGGGCGAGCACCGGGGAGCTGTTTTTT.

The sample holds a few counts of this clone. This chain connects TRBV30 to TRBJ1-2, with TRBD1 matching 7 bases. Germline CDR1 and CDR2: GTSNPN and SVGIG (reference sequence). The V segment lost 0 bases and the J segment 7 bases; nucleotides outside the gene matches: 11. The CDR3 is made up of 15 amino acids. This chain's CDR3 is CAWSVQGTAARGYTF. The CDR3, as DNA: TGTGCCTGGAGTGTACAGGGGACAGCGGCTCGTGGCTACACCTTC.

The CDR3 region is CAISERAAGNQPQHF. In DNA, the CDR3 is TGTGCCATCAGTGAGAGGGCAGCGGGCAATCAGCCCCAGCATTTT. The J gene is TRBJ1-5, the V gene TRBV10-3; D unclear. In germline, CDR1 is ENHRY, CDR2 SYGVKD. This CDR3 is built from 15 residues. Trimming shortened V by 2 bases and J by 2 bases, and 10 bases separated the two germline ends.